The source of this T cell receptor beta chain is a study of T cells in localized non-small cell lung cancer. The CDR3 runs to 14 residues. Trimming took 6 bases from V and 3 from J; bases not matched to a gene: 5. From germline, CDR1 is MNHNY and CDR2 SVGAGI (reference sequence). Note on this clone: The antigen is unknown.

Sequencing was performed with immunoSEQ multiplex PCR; in TCRdb, only in-frame clones are kept and a portion is missing. The sample holds tens of thousands of clones, around 90% seen once. Findings of the study overall: Out of the top 100 tumor clones, a median around 56 were seen in adjacent lung. The tumor had only one region sequenced, so heterogeneity remains possible.

The sample was peripheral blood, taken before any cancer treatment. The clonotype originates from a woman aged 35-70 years with stage I lung adenocarcinoma. This rearrangement joins TRBV6-6 to TRBJ1-5; TRBD1 aligns across 7 bases. CDR3 sequence: CASRQTGVNQPQHF. CDR3 coding DNA: TGTGCCAGCAGGCAAACAGGGGTCAATCAGCCCCAGCATTTT.